This T cell receptor (beta chain) was profiled in a study of cytomegalovirus exposure and HLA in healthy donors. With 60 Vbeta and 13 Jbeta primers, the PCR was carried out. Repertoires were generated with immunoSEQ multiplex PCR, while TCRdb's copy carries only in-frame clones and drops some. The sample carries approximately 170,000 clones, approximately 75% recorded once. This clone was recorded only once. The CDR3 runs to 16 residues. Germline V CDR1 and CDR2: SGHDT, YYEEEE. V shed 4 bases and J 0 bases; nucleotides not matched to a gene: 8. The chain joins TRBV5-6 to TRBJ2-3; TRBD2 matches 7 bases. The TCR comes from a man aged 30 to 39 in good health and CMV-seropositive. Input material: PBMCs. The CDR3 sequence: CASSRIGGGSTDTQYF. The CDR3 region has the DNA TGTGCCAGCAGCCGTATCGGGGGAGGGAGCACAGATACGCAGTATTTT.